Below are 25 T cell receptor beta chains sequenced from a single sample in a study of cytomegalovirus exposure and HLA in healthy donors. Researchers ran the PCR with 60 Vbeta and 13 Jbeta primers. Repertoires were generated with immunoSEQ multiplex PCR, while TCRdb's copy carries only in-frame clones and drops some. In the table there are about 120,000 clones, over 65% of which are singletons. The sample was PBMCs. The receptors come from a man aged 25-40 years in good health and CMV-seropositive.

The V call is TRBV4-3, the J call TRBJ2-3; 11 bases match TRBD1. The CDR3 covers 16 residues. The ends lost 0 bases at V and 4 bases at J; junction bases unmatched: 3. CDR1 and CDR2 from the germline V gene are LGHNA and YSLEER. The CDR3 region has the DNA TGCGCCAGCAGCCAAGATAGGGGACAGGGGGCAGATACGCAGTATTTT. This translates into CASSQDRGQGADTQYF.

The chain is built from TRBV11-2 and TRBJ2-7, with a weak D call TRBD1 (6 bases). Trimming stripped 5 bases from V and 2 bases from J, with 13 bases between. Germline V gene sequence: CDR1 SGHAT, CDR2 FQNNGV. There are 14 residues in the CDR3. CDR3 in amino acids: CASSPLQGPYEQYF. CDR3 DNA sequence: TGTGCCAGCAGCCCCCTACAGGGACCCTACGAGCAGTACTTC.

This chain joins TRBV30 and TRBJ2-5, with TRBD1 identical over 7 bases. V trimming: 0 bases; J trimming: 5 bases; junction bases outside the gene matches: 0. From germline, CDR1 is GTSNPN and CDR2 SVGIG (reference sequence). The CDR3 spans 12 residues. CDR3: CAWSVQGETQYF. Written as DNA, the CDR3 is TGTGCCTGGAGTGTACAGGGGGAGACCCAGTACTTC.

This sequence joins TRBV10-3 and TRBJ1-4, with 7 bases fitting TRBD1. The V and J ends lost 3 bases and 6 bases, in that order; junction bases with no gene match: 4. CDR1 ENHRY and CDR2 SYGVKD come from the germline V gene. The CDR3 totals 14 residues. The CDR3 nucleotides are TGTGCCATCAGTGATCGACAGGGACATGAAAAACTGTTTTTT. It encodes CAISDRQGHEKLFF.

CDR3 in amino acids: CASSPPRDRVFAGELFF. In DNA, the CDR3 is TGTGCCAGCTCACCACCACGGGACAGGGTCTTCGCCGGGGAGCTGTTTTTT. The chain joins TRBV18 to TRBJ2-2, with 9 bases matching TRBD1. After removal of 0 bases from V and 6 bases from J, the junction contained 8 bases not matched to a gene. The CDR3 covers 17 residues. CDR1 and CDR2 from the germline V gene are KGHSH and LQKENI.

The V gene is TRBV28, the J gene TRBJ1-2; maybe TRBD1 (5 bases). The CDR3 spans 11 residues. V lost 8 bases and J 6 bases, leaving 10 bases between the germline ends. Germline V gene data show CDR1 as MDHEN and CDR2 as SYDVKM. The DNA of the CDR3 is TGTGCCAGCGGAGGGGATAATGGCTACACCTTC. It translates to CASGGDNGYTF.

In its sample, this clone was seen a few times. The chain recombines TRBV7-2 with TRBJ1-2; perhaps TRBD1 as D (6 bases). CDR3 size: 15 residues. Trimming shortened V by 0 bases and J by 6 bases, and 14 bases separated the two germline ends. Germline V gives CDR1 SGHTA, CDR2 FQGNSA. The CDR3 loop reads CASSLALGRTDGYTF. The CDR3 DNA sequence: TGTGCCAGCAGCTTAGCTTTGGGCAGGACAGATGGCTACACCTTC.

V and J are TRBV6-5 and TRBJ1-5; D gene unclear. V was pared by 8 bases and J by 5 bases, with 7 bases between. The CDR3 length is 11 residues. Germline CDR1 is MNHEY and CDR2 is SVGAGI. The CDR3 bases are TGTGCCAGCGGCTTGCATCAGCCCCAGCATTTT. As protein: CASGLHQPQHF.

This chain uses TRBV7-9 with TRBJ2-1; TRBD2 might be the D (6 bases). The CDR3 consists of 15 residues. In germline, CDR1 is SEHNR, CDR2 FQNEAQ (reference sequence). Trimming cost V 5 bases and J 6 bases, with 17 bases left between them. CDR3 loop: CASSPTVGEVNEQFF. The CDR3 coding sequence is TGTGCCAGCAGCCCCACCGTCGGGGAGGTCAATGAGCAGTTCTTC.

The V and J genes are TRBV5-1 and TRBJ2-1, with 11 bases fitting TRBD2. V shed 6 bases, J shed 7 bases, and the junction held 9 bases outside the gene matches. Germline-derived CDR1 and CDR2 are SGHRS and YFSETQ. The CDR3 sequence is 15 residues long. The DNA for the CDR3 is TGCGCCAGCACCCCTTTCCCTAGCGGGGGGAATGAGCAGTTCTTC. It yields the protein CASTPFPSGGNEQFF. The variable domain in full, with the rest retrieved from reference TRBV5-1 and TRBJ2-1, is KAGVTQTPRYLIKTRGQQVTLSCSPISGHRSVSWYQQTPGQGLQFLFEYFSETQRNKGNFPGRFSGRQFSNSRSEMNVSTLELGDSALYLCASTPFPSGGNEQFFGPGTRLTVL.

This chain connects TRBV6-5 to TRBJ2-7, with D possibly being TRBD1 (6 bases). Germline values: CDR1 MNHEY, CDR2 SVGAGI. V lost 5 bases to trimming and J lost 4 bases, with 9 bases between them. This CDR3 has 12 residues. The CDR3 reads CASSPQGYEQYF. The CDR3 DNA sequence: TGTGCCAGCAGTCCCCAGGGGTACGAGCAGTACTTC.

The CDR3 is CASSARVVEQFF. DNA for the CDR3: TGTGCCAGCAGCGCGAGGGTGGTTGAGCAGTTCTTC. This chain connects TRBV13 to TRBJ2-1; maybe TRBD2 (5 bases). The CDR3 is made up of 12 amino acids. The germline CDR1 and CDR2 sequences are PRHDT and FYEKMQ (reference sequence). Trimming stripped 5 bases from V and 9 bases from J, with 11 bases between.

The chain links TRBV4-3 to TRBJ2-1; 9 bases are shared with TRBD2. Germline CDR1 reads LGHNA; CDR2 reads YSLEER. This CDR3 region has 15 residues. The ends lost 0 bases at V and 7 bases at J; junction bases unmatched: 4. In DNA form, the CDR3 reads TGCGCCAGCAGCCAAGATAGGGGACTAGCAAATGAGCAGTTCTTC. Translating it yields CASSQDRGLANEQFF.

The CDR3 region is CASSLAGDRGRETQYF. The DNA of the CDR3 is TGTGCCAGCAGCTTAGCGGGGGACAGGGGTCGAGAGACCCAGTACTTC. The rearrangement uses TRBV7-2 and TRBJ2-5; 10 nucleotides agree with TRBD1. From germline, CDR1 is SGHTA and CDR2 FQGNSA. The length of the CDR3 is 16 residues. With V trimmed by 0 bases and J by 4 bases, 5 bases remained unmatched.

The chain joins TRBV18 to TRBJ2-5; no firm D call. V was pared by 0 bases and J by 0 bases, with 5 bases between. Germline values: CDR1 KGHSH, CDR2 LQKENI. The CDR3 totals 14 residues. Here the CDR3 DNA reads TGTGCCAGCTCACCACCGGAGAACCAAGAGACCCAGTACTTC. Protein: CASSPPENQETQYF.

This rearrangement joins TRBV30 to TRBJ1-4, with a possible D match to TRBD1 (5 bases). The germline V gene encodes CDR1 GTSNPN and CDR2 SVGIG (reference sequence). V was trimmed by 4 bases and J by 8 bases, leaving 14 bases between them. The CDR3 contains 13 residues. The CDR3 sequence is CAWTEGAREKLFF. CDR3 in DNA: TGTGCCTGGACGGAAGGGGCGAGGGAAAAACTGTTTTTT.

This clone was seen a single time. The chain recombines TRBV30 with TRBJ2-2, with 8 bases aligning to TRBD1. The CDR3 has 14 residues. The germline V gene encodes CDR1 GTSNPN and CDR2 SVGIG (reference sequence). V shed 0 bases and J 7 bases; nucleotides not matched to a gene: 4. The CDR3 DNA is TGTGCCTGGAGTGTGACAGGGGTGGGCGGGGAGCTGTTTTTT. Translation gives CAWSVTGVGGELFF.

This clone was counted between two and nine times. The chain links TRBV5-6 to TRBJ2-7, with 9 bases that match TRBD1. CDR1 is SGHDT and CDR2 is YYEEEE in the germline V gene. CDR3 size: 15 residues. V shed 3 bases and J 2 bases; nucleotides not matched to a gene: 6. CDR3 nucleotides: TGTGCCAGCAGCTCGGACAGGGGCTATACCTACGAGCAGTACTTC. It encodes CASSSDRGYTYEQYF.

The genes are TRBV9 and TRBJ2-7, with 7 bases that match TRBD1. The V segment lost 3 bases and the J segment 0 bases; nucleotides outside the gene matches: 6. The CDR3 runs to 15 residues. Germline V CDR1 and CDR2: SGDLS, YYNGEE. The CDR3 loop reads CASSAGQLSSYEQYF. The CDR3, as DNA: TGTGCCAGCAGCGCGGGACAGCTTAGCTCCTACGAGCAGTACTTC.

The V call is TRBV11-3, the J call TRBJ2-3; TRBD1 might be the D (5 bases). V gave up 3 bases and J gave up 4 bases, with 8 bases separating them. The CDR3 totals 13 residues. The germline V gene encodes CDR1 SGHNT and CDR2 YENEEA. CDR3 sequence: CASSFGAADTQYF. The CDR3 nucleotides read TGTGCCAGCAGCTTTGGGGCGGCAGATACGCAGTATTTT.

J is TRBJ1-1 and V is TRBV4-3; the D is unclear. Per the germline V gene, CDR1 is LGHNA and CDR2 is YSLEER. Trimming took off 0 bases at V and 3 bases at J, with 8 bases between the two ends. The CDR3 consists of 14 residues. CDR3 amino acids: CASSQDLGDTEAFF. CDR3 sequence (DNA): TGCGCCAGCAGCCAAGATCTTGGAGACACTGAAGCTTTCTTT.

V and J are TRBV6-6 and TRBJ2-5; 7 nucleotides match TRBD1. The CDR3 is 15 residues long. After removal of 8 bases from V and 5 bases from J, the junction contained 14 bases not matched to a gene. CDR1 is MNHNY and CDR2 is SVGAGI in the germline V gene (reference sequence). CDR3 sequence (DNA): TGTGCCAGCGACAGGGAGAGGACCCCGGGGGAGACCCAGTACTTC. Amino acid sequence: CASDRERTPGETQYF.

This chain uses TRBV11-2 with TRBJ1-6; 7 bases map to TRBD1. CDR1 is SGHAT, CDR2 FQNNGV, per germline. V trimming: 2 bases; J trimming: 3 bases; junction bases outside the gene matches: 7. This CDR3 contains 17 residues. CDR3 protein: CASSLLHRGGYNSPLHF. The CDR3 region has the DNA TGTGCCAGCAGCTTACTCCACAGGGGAGGCTATAATTCACCCCTCCACTTT. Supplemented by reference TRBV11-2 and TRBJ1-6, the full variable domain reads EAGVAQSPRYKIIEKRQSVAFWCNPISGHATLYWYQQILGQGPKLLIQFQNNGVVDDSQLPKDRFSAERLKGVDSTLKIQPAKLEDSAVYLCASSLLHRGGYNSPLHFGNGTRLTVT.

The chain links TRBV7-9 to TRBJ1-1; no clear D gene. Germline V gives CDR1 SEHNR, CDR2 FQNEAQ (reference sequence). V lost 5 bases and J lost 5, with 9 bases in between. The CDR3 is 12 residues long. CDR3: CASSPPLTEAFF. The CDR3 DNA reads TGTGCCAGCAGCCCCCCGCTAACTGAAGCTTTCTTT. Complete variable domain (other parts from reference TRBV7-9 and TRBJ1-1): DTGVSQNPRHKITKRGQNVTFRCDPISEHNRLYWYRQTLGQGPEFLTYFQNEAQLEKSRLLSDRFSAERPKGSFSTLEIQRTEQGDSAMYLCASSPPLTEAFFGQGTRLTVV.

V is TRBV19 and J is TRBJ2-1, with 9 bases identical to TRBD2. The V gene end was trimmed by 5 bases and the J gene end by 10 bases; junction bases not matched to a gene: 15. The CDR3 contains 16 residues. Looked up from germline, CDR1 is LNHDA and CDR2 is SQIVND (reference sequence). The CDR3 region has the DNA TGTGCCAGTAGTCCCTGGGGAGCGGGGGGAATTTGGGAGCAGTTCTTC. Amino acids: CASSPWGAGGIWEQFF. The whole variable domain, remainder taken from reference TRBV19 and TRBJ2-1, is DGGITQSPKYLFRKEGQNVTLSCEQNLNHDAMYWYRQDPGQGLRLIYYSQIVNDFQKGDIAEGYSVSREKKESFPLTVTSAQKNPTAFYLCASSPWGAGGIWEQFFGPGTRLTVL.